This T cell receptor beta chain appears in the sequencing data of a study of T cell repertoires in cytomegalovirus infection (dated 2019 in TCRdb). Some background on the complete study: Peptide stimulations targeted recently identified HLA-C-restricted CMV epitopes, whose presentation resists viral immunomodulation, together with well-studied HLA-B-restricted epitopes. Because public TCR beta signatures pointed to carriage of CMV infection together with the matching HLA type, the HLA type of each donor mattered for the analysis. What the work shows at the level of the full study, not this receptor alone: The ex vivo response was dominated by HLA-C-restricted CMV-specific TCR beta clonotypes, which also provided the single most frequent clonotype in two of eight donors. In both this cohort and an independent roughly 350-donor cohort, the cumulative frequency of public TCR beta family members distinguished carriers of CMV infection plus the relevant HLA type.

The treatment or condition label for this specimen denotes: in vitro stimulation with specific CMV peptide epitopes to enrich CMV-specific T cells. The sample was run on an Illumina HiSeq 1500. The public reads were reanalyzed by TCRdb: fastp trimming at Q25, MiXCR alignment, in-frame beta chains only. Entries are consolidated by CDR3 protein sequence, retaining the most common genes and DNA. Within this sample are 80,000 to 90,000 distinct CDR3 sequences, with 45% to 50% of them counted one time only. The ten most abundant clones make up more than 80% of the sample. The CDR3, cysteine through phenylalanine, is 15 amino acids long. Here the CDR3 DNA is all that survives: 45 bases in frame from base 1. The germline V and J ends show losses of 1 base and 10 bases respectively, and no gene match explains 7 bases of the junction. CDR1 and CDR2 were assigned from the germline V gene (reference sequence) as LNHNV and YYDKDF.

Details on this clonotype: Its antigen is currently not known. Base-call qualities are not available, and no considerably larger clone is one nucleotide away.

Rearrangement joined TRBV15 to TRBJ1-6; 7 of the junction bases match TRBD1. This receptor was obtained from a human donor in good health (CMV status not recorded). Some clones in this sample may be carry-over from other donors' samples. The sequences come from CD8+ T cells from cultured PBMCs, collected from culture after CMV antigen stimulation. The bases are TGTGCCACCAGCAGAGCTAGACAGGGCGGATCACCCCTCCACTTT. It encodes CATSRARQGGSPLHF. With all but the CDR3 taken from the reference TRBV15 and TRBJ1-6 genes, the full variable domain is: DAMVIQNPRYQVTQFGKPVTLSCSQTLNHNVMYWYQQKSSQAPKLLFHYYDKDFNNEADTPDNFQSRRPNTSFCFLDIRSPGLGDTAMYLCATSRARQGGSPLHFGNGTRLTVT.